The 19 T cell receptor beta chains below all came from one sample that was sequenced in a study of T cell responses to AZD1222 COVID-19 vaccine. Method: immunoSEQ multiplex PCR; TCRdb's copy keeps in-frame clones and lacks some. Of 150,000 to 200,000 clones detected, about 89% appear once; the ten largest clones hold 1.5% to 2%. The specimen comprised peripheral blood, sampled on day 0 of AZD1222 vaccination. Every receptor here comes from an adult in good health.

The CDR3 loop is CASSRGTSGIDEQFF. The CDR3 region has the DNA TGTGCCAGCAGCCGTGGGACTAGCGGGATCGATGAGCAGTTCTTC. The gene calls are TRBV7-3 and TRBJ2-1, with TRBD2 identical over 13 bases. CDR3 size: 15 residues. CDR1 and CDR2 from the germline V gene are SGHTA and FQGTGA. V was pared by 5 bases and J by 8 bases, with 6 bases of the junction left unmatched.

The J gene is TRBJ1-1, the V gene TRBV27, with D tentatively TRBD1 (5 bases). The germline V and J ends were trimmed by 2 bases and 0 bases, with 16 bases remaining between them. This CDR3 is 17 amino acids long. CDR1 is MNHEY, CDR2 SMNVEV, per germline (reference sequence). The CDR3 sequence is CASSLGAGDRMNTEAFF. The CDR3 bases are TGTGCCAGCAGTTTAGGGGCTGGGGATAGGATGAACACTGAAGCTTTCTTT.

The chain uses TRBV30 and TRBJ1-4; the D is unclear. The CDR3 is 11 residues long. Germline CDR1 is GTSNPN and CDR2 is SVGIG (reference sequence). V lost 0 bases and J 8 bases, leaving 4 bases between the germline ends. The CDR3 sequence: CAWSVLEKLFF. CDR3 DNA: TGTGCCTGGAGTGTACTGGAAAAACTGTTTTTT.

J is TRBJ1-6 and V is TRBV5-1, with D perhaps TRBD1 (6 bases). CDR3 size: 15 residues. Deletions cut 0 bases from V and 7 bases from J, with 11 bases between. Germline-derived CDR1 and CDR2 are SGHRS and YFSETQ. The CDR3 coding sequence is TGCGCCAGCAGCTTGGGGGAGGGGGGCAATTCACCCCTCCACTTT. Encoded protein: CASSLGEGGNSPLHF.

The CDR3 coding sequence is TGTGCCAGCCTTTTGGATCGGGCCGCCTCAGATACGCAGTATTTT. As protein: CASLLDRAASDTQYF. This rearrangement joins TRBV18 to TRBJ2-3; D is ambiguous. V lost 8 bases and J lost 4, with 19 bases in between. The CDR3 has 15 amino acids. The germline CDR1 and CDR2 sequences are KGHSH and LQKENI.

The genes are TRBV27 and TRBJ1-6; 8 positions agree with TRBD1. Germline V lookup: CDR1 MNHEY, CDR2 SMNVEV (reference sequence). The CDR3 is 15 residues long. With V trimmed by 7 bases and J by 7 bases, 9 bases remained unmatched. CDR3 sequence (DNA): TGTGCCAGCACCCTTGACAGGGGTAGGAATTCACCCCTCCACTTT. It translates to CASTLDRGRNSPLHF.

J is TRBJ2-3 and V is TRBV5-1, with 7 bases fitting TRBD2. This CDR3 has 15 residues. Germline lookup yields CDR1 SGHRS and CDR2 YFSETQ. V lost 1 base to trimming and J lost 2 bases; unmatched junction nucleotides: 4. The chain's CDR3 is CASSLFLAATDTQYF. The CDR3 DNA reads as TGCGCCAGCAGCTTGTTTCTAGCGGCCACAGATACGCAGTATTTT.

Turning to this clone: The sample has other DNA sequences that encode this CDR3 too. J is TRBJ1-5 and V is TRBV10-2, with 11 bases aligning to TRBD1. The CDR3 is made up of 13 amino acids. The V segment lost 6 bases and the J segment 5 bases; nucleotides outside the gene matches: 0. The germline gives CDR1 WSHSY, CDR2 SAAADI. The DNA for the CDR3 is TGCGCCAGCAGGGGACAGGGGGATCAGCCCCAGCATTTT. This encodes CASRGQGDQPQHF.

The chain has TRBV30 and TRBJ2-5; D remains unclear. From germline, CDR1 is GTSNPN and CDR2 SVGIG (reference sequence). CDR3 length equals 14 residues. V was clipped by 0 bases and J by 1 base, with 9 bases between them. CDR3 protein: CAWSVRSFQETQYF. The CDR3 nucleotides are TGTGCCTGGAGTGTAAGGTCGTTCCAAGAGACCCAGTACTTC.

The chain couples TRBV5-1 to TRBJ2-5; D possibly corresponds to TRBD1 (6 bases). Germline V lookup: CDR1 SGHRS, CDR2 YFSETQ. V gave up 6 bases and J gave up 4 bases, with 19 bases separating them. The CDR3 length is 15 residues. CDR3 protein: CASTQDSSRGETQYF. The CDR3 DNA reads TGCGCCAGCACACAGGACAGCTCCAGGGGAGAGACCCAGTACTTC.

The rearrangement links TRBV3-1 (or the pseudogene TRBV3-2) to TRBJ2-7; D uncertain. This CDR3 has 15 amino acids. Germline loops: CDR1 LGHDT, CDR2 YNNKEL (reference sequence). V lost 10 bases and J lost 3, with 22 bases in between. In nucleotides, the CDR3 is TGTGCCACCTCAACGGTGGGTCGCCGCCTCTACGAGCAGTACTTC. Translated, it gives CATSTVGRRLYEQYF.

This sequence joins TRBV5-6 and TRBJ2-2; D is undetermined. Trimming cost V 4 bases and J 6 bases, with 7 bases left between them. Looked up from germline, CDR1 is SGHDT and CDR2 is YYEEEE. The CDR3 consists of 12 residues. CDR3 sequence reads: CASSIISGELFF. CDR3 nucleotide sequence: TGTGCCAGCAGCATTATATCCGGGGAGCTGTTTTTT.

This clone was recorded a few times. This chain joins TRBV15 and TRBJ2-1; tentatively, D is TRBD2 (5 bases). The CDR3 has 15 residues. Trimming pared 1 base from V and 5 bases from J, leaving 12 bases between. The germline gives CDR1 LNHNV, CDR2 YYDKDF (reference sequence). This CDR3 is CATSRGSFSDNEQFF. Written as DNA, the CDR3 is TGTGCCACCAGCAGAGGGTCCTTTAGCGACAATGAGCAGTTCTTC.

This clone was seen once. V and J are TRBV19 and TRBJ2-5, with no clear D. Germline V lookup: CDR1 LNHDA, CDR2 SQIVND (reference sequence). The CDR3 is 12 residues long. Trimming took off 4 bases at V and 4 bases at J, with 7 bases between the two ends. The CDR3 region has the DNA TGTGCCAGTAGTAGACCAGCAGAGACCCAGTACTTC. Protein: CASSRPAETQYF. The full variable domain, with the rest looked up from reference TRBV19 and TRBJ2-5, is DGGITQSPKYLFRKEGQNVTLSCEQNLNHDAMYWYRQDPGQGLRLIYYSQIVNDFQKGDIAEGYSVSREKKESFPLTVTSAQKNPTAFYLCASSRPAETQYFGPGTRLLVL.

The chain combines TRBV19 with TRBJ1-1, with unresolved D. Germline V gives CDR1 LNHDA, CDR2 SQIVND (reference sequence). Trimming left V 4 bases short and J 1 base short, with 16 bases between. The CDR3 loop spans 16 amino acids. This chain's CDR3 is CASSRTDSPGNTEAFF. The CDR3 DNA reads TGTGCCAGTAGTAGGACGGATAGCCCAGGGAACACTGAAGCTTTCTTT.

This chain joins TRBV18 and TRBJ1-5, with D perhaps matching TRBD1 (6 bases). CDR3 length: 16 amino acids. The germline V gene has CDR1 KGHSH and CDR2 LQKENI. Between the trimmed V and J ends, which lost 3 bases and 3 bases, there was a span of 15 bases. The CDR3 region is CASSPSGGPSNQPQHF. The CDR3 bases are TGTGCCAGCTCACCCTCTGGGGGGCCCTCCAATCAGCCCCAGCATTTT. The variable domain in full, with the rest retrieved from reference TRBV18 and TRBJ1-5, is NAGVMQNPRHLVRRRGQEARLRCSPMKGHSHVYWYRQLPEEGLKFMVYLQKENIIDESGMPKERFSAEFPKEGPSILRIQQVVRGDSAAYFCASSPSGGPSNQPQHFGDGTRLSIL.

The J gene is TRBJ1-4, the V gene TRBV6-5; a weak D match, TRBD1 (6 bases). Deletions cut 3 bases from V and 8 bases from J, with 19 bases between. There are 16 residues in the CDR3. Germline CDR1 MNHEY, CDR2 SVGAGI. CDR3 region: CASSYGPGGAGEKLFF. DNA for the CDR3: TGTGCCAGCAGTTATGGACCTGGGGGGGCTGGCGAAAAACTGTTTTTT.

The chain links TRBV19 to TRBJ2-1; 10 bases align to TRBD2. The length of the CDR3 is 16 residues. The J segment lost 4 bases and the V segment lost 5 bases, leaving 8 bases of the junction unmatched. Germline CDR1 reads LNHDA; CDR2 reads SQIVND (reference sequence). Here the CDR3 DNA reads TGTGCCAGTAGTCGAACAACTAGCGGGACGTACAATGAGCAGTTCTTC. This translates into CASSRTTSGTYNEQFF.

This chain joins TRBV10-3 and TRBJ2-3; 7 bases map to TRBD2. This CDR3 is 14 amino acids long. Losses at the gene ends were 0 bases for V and 5 bases for J; bases not matched to a gene: 2. Germline CDR1 reads ENHRY; CDR2 reads SYGVKD. CDR3 amino acids: CAISESASGDTQYF. The CDR3 DNA follows: TGTGCCATCAGTGAGTCGGCTAGCGGAGATACGCAGTATTTT.